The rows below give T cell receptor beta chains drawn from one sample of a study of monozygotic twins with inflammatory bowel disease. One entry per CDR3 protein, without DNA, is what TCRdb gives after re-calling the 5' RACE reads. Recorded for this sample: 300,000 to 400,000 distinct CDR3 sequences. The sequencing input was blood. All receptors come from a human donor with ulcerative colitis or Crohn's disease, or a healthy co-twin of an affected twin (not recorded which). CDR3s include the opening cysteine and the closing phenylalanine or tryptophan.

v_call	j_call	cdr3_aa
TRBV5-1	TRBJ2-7	CASSSGLAGDEQYF
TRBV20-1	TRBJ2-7	CSAKRTGTSGGHPERFLQYF
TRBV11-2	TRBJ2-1	CASSHTSSEQFF
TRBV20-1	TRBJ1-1	CSAPRGGRSNTEAFF
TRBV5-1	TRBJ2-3	CASSLGIAGGPGTDTQYF
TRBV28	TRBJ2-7	CASREQFGEQYF
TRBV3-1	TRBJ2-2	CASTPIAGTGELFF
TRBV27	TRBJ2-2	CASSFLGREPGELFF
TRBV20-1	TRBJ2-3	CSAGDGRGNTQYF
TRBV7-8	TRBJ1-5	CASSLGTVAQPNQPQHF
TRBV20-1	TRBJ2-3	CSALTDLGQGARDTQYF
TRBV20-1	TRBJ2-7	CSARQDRGLREQYF
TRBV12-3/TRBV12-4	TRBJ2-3	CASTVRTSGIDTQYF
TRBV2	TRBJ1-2	CASTRQASNYGYTF
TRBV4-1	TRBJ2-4	CASSQLGGKNIQYF
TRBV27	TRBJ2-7	CASSLSRQGLAEQYF
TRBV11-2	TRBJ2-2	CASSFSLAGAANTGELFF
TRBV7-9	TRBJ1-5	CASSAGISNQPQHF
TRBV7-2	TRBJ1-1	CASSDRSGANTEAFF
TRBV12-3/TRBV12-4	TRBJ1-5	CASSVTFNQPQHF
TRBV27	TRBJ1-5	CASRSQGYNQPQHF
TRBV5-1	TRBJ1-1	CASSLGHRDVGEAFF
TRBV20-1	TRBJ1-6	CSAREVQGLWDSPLHF
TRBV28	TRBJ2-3	CASSLWDRGTDTQYF
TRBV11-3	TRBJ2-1	CASSLGGLVSNEQFF
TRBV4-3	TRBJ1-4	CASSHTDINEKLFF
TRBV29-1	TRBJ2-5	CSVDISGGRETQYF
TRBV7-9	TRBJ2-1	CASSTETGPDEQFF
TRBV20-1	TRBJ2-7	CSARDRAEAYAQYF
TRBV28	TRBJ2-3	CASSFTRTGGSITDTQYF
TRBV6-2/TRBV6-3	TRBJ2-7	CASNVMESSYEQYF
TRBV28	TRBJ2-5	CASSKGGPQETQYF
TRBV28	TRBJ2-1	CASSFTGNEQFF
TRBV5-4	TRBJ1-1	CASSWAPTFGGNTEAFF
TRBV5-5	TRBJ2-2	CASTGTVTSGRAGELFF
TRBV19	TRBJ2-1	CASSKGYEQFF
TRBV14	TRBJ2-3	CASGRVAGSADTQYF
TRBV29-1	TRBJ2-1	CSVSRDGGEQFF
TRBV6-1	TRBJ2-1	CASSVAPSSYNEQFF
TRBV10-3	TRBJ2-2	CASRTAGGNTGELFF
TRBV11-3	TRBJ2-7	CASCSGNYEQYF
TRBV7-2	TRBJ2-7	CASSWDRYEQYF
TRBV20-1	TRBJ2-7	CSARLAYYEQYF
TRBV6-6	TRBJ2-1	CASSYLQYYNEQFF
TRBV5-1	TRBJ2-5	CASSLEAGLNQETQYF
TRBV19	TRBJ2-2	CASSMGATGELFF
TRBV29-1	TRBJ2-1	CSVVSYNEQFF
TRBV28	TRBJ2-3	CASRLSGSSTDTQYF
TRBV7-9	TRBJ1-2	CASRGALGYGYTF
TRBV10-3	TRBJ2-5	CAISGAEAQYF
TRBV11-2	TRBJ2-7	CASSFSRGYEQYF
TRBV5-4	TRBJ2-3	CASSLGQVSTDTQYF
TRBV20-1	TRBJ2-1	CSARGGTSGIFNEQFF
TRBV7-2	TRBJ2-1	CASTPFPDSYNEQFF
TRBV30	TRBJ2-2	CAWIAGESGGELFF
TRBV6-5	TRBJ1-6	CASTSGGKRASPLHF
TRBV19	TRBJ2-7	CASSMTGGDEQYF